This entry lists 10 T cell receptor beta chains sequenced from one sample in a study of T cell repertoires in cytomegalovirus infection (dated by TCRdb to the late 2010s). The treatment or condition tag for this specimen amounts to: in vitro stimulation with specific CMV peptide epitopes to enrich CMV-specific T cells. No antigen is known for these receptors. The instrument given in TCRdb is Illumina HiSeq 1500. The public reads were reanalyzed by TCRdb: fastp trimming at Q25, MiXCR alignment, in-frame beta chains only. Each entry is one CDR3 protein sequence, shown with its most common DNA and genes. Within this sample are tens of thousands of distinct CDR3 sequences, with more than 20% of them counted one time only. The biggest ten clones account for approximately 53% of the sample. The material was CD8+ T cells from cultured PBMCs, obtained from culture after CMV antigen stimulation. These receptors came from a human donor in good health (CMV status not recorded). Some clones in this sample may be carry-over from other donors' samples.

The rearrangement joins TRBV9 to TRBJ2-1; D is possibly TRBD1 (6 bases). Germline V gene lookup returns CDR1 SGDLS and CDR2 YYNGEE. The CDR3 spans 14 residues. The V and J ends lost 3 bases and 2 bases respectively, with 9 bases between them. The CDR3 DNA sequence: TGTGCCAGCAGCGAGGACAGCGCCTACAATGAGCAGTTCTTC. It specifies CASSEDSAYNEQFF. The complete variable domain, with remaining parts taken from reference TRBV9 and TRBJ2-1, reads DSGVTQTPKHLITATGQRVTLRCSPRSGDLSVYWYQQSLDQGLQFLIQYYNGEERAKGNILERFSAQQFPDLHSELNLSSLELGDSALYFCASSEDSAYNEQFFGPGTRLTVL.

This clonotype has more than one count but fewer than ten. J is TRBJ2-2 and V is TRBV24-1; TRBD1 matches 12 bases. The CDR3 extends over 17 amino acids. V lost 4 bases, J lost 6 bases, and 8 bases stayed unmatched. The germline gives CDR1 KGHDR, CDR2 SFDVKD. CDR3 in DNA: TGTGCCACCAGTGAGAGGGGGACAGGGGGCCCCCCCGGGGAGCTGTTTTTT. Encoded protein: CATSERGTGGPPGELFF.

On this clonotype itself: At one boundary the junction diverges from the germline segment, which might be a read error. V usage is TRBV7-4 and J usage is TRBJ1-5, with D unresolved. The CDR3 runs 13 residues. Looked up from germline, CDR1 is SGHVT and CDR2 is SQSDAQ. CDR3 protein: CASSRALNQPQPF. The CDR3 nucleotides are TGTGCCAGCAGCCGAGCCCTGAATCAGCCCCAGCCTTTT.

With regard to this clonotype: At one end, the junction sequence differs from germline, possibly due to a read error. The rearrangement uses TRBV7-8 and TRBJ2-3; tentatively, D is TRBD2 (5 bases). The CDR3 has 16 residues. The germline CDR1 and CDR2 sequences are SGHVS and FQNEAQ. The CDR3 coding sequence is TGTGCCAACAGCTTCCTCGTGGACTCAGTGGGCTACACGCAGTATTTT. Encoded protein: CANSFLVDSVGYTQYF.

This clonotype was seen ten or more times. V usage is TRBV20-1 and J usage is TRBJ2-3; no clear D gene. V shed 6 bases and J shed 0 bases, with 7 bases lying between them. Germline V CDR1 and CDR2: DFQATT, SNEGSKA (reference sequence). The CDR3 spans 12 residues. The CDR3 bases are TGCAGTGCCCCGGACAGCACAGATACGCAGTATTTT. Amino acid sequence: CSAPDSTDTQYF.

The V gene is TRBV11-3, the J gene TRBJ2-7; 8 bases line up with TRBD1. Unmatched junction bases numbered 14, after V lost 4 bases and J lost 3 bases. The CDR3 spans 17 residues. CDR1 is SGHNT and CDR2 is YENEEA in the germline V gene. The CDR3 protein is CASSSGETGTGLYEQYF. DNA of the CDR3: TGTGCCAGCAGCTCGGGGGAGACCGGGACAGGACTCTACGAGCAGTACTTC.

CDR3 in DNA: TGTGCCAGCAGCCCCACGGGACTCCCCGGGGATGAGCAGTTCTTC. Residues: CASSPTGLPGDEQFF. The rearrangement joins TRBV9 to TRBJ2-1; D is perhaps TRBD2 (6 bases). Deletions cut 4 bases from V and 8 bases from J, with 19 bases between. The CDR3 has 15 amino acids. Germline V CDR1 and CDR2: SGDLS, YYNGEE. The whole variable domain, filled in from reference TRBV9 and TRBJ2-1, reads DSGVTQTPKHLITATGQRVTLRCSPRSGDLSVYWYQQSLDQGLQFLIQYYNGEERAKGNILERFSAQQFPDLHSELNLSSLELGDSALYFCASSPTGLPGDEQFFGPGTRLTVL.

This clonotype was picked up a small number of times. The CDR3 DNA reads TGTGCCACCAGTGATTCTGGCGGGAGTTACAATGAGCAGTTCTTC. Protein product: CATSDSGGSYNEQFF. The V and J genes are TRBV24-1 and TRBJ2-1; 7 nucleotides match TRBD2. Germline CDR1 and CDR2: KGHDR and SFDVKD. Trimming took 2 bases from V and 4 from J; bases not matched to a gene: 4. CDR3 length: 15 amino acids.

This clonotype was recorded a few times. One end of the junction fails to match germline, which may point to a read error. This chain joins TRBV4-3 and TRBJ2-5; unclear D gene. CDR1 is LGHNA, CDR2 YSLEER, per germline. The CDR3 spans 13 residues. The CDR3 DNA follows: TGCGCCAGCAGCCAAGGGCACCAGGAGACCCAGTACTTC. Protein product: CASSQGHQETQYF.

This clonotype was seen only a few times. The J gene is TRBJ1-6, the V gene TRBV7-9; D is perhaps TRBD1 (6 bases). The CDR3 extends over 16 amino acids. Germline-derived CDR1 and CDR2 are SEHNR and FQNEAQ (reference sequence). V shed 10 bases and J shed 5 bases, with 21 bases lying between them. CDR3 protein: CATRGRDGSNNSPLHF. In DNA, the CDR3 is TGTGCCACCAGGGGAAGGGACGGAAGTAATAATTCACCCCTCCACTTT.